The TCR beta chain described here comes from a study of cytomegalovirus exposure and HLA in healthy donors. As for this clone: The antigen remains unidentified.

The V and J ends lost 8 bases and 3 bases respectively, with 13 bases between them. CDR3 size: 14 residues. Germline CDR1 and CDR2: SGHAT and FQNNGV. Regarding the study as a whole: Many donors carried some public TCRs, although rarity characterized most TCR sequences.

Assay: immunoSEQ multiplex PCR; the TCRdb copy retains only in-frame clones and omits some. This table has 350,000 or so clones, just over 85% appearing once. The sequenced sample consisted of PBMCs. The rearrangement uses TRBV11-2 and TRBJ2-2; D might be TRBD2 (6 bases). The origin of this receptor is a woman aged 18-29 years in good health and CMV-seronegative. The CDR3 is CASATGSYTGELFF. The CDR3 DNA is TGTGCCAGCGCCACCGGGAGTTACACCGGGGAGCTGTTTTTT.